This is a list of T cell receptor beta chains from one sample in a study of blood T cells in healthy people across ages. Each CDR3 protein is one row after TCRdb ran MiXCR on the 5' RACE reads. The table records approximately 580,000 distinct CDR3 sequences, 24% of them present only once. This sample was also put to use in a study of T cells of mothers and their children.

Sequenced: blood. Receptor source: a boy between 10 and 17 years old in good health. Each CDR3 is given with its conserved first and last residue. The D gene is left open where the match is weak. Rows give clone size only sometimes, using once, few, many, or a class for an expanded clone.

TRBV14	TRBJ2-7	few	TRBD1	CASSQDPTHRGSSYEQYF	TGTGCCAGCAGCCAAGATCCTACCCACAGGGGTTCATCCTACGAGCAGTACTTC
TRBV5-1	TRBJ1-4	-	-	CASSLGQVNEKLFF	TGCGCCAGCAGCTTGGGGCAGGTTAATGAAAAACTGTTTTTT
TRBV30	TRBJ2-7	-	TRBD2	CAWAGGSFSEQYF	TGTGCCTGGGCGGGAGGATCTTTTTCCGAGCAGTACTTC
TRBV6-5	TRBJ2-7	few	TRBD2	CASTTGLAGSYEQYF	TGTGCCAGCACTACGGGACTAGCGGGATCCTACGAGCAGTACTTC
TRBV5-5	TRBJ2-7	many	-	CASSLISAGEQYF	TGTGCCAGCAGCTTGATTTCCGCGGGCGAGCAGTACTTC
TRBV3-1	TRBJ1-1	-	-	CASSQVQGATEAFF	TGTGCCAGCAGCCAAGTACAGGGCGCGACTGAAGCTTTCTTT
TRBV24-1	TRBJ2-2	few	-	CATTVAGSGELFF	TGTGCCACCACGGTCGCGGGGTCCGGGGAGCTGTTTTTT
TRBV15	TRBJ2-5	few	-	CATSRDGHREETQYF	TGTGCCACCAGCAGAGATGGTCACAGGGAAGAGACCCAGTACTTC
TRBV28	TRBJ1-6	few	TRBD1	CASRTGTAISPLHF	TGTGCCAGCAGGACCGGGACAGCTATTTCACCCCTCCACTTT
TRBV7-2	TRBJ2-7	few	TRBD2	CASSHPLAGRRSYEQYF	TGTGCCAGCAGCCACCCCCTAGCGGGAAGAAGATCCTACGAGCAGTACTTC
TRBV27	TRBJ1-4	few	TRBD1	CASSSPSGGAFNEKLFF	TGTGCCAGCAGTTCCCCCTCAGGGGGCGCCTTCAATGAAAAACTGTTTTTT